A selection of T cell receptor beta chains follows, all from one sample in a study of lymphopenia after photon versus proton radiotherapy. The table came from immunoSEQ multiplex PCR; TCRdb's copy has only in-frame clones and leaves some out. This table has about 60,000 clones, 84% appearing once. Sample: peripheral blood, taken from a patient treated with proton-based radiotherapy. These receptor sequences come from a man in his 60s with pancreatic cancer. Both conserved end residues are part of each CDR3. A D gene is named only where the DNA matches it firmly. Clone size is stated in some rows and not others, as once, few, many or a class when expanded.

-	TRBV19	TRBJ2-7	TRBD1	TGTGCCACGGGACAGGGCTACGAGCAGTACTTC	CATGQGYEQYF
once	TRBV6-1	TRBJ2-7	TRBD1	TGTGCCAGCAGGGTGACAGGGATTCTATTCTACGAGCAGTACTTC	CASRVTGILFYEQYF
-	TRBV27	TRBJ1-2	-	TGTGCCAGCAGTCCCGGCCTAGGACAGCCAAACTATGGCTACACCTTC	CASSPGLGQPNYGYTF
once	TRBV11-2	TRBJ2-7	-	TGTGCCAGCAGCTCTGACAGGTTCAAGGACTACGAGCAGTACTTC	CASSSDRFKDYEQYF
-	TRBV7-2	TRBJ2-2	-	TGTGCCAGCAGCTTAGTACAGACGAACACCGGGGAGCTGTTTTTT	CASSLVQTNTGELFF
-	TRBV5-1	TRBJ1-3	-	TGCGCCAGCAGCTTGCAGCCGTCTGGAAACACCATATATTTT	CASSLQPSGNTIYF
-	TRBV2	TRBJ1-2	-	TGTGCCAGCAGTGTTTCCCGGGAAGGCTACACCTTC	CASSVSREGYTF
-	TRBV18	TRBJ2-7	TRBD2	TGTGCCAGCTCACCGCAACTAGCGGGTCTCTACGAGCAGTACTTC	CASSPQLAGLYEQYF
-	TRBV28	TRBJ2-7	-	TGTGCCAGCAGTTTTCGAGTTTTAGCCTACGAGCAGTACTTC	CASSFRVLAYEQYF
-	TRBV2	TRBJ2-7	-	TGTGCCAGCAGTGGATGGGACCTCGTAGTTTACGAGCAGTACTTC	CASSGWDLVVYEQYF
-	TRBV7-3	TRBJ2-7	-	TGTGCCAGCAGCTTAGAAGGGACTTACAATCAACAGAACTACGAGCAGTACTTC	CASSLEGTYNQQNYEQYF
-	TRBV19	TRBJ2-3	TRBD1	TGTGCCAGTAGTATAACAGGGGCAGATACGCAGTATTTT	CASSITGADTQYF
-	TRBV5-1	TRBJ1-2	-	-	CASSVGQGSGTF
once	TRBV5-4	TRBJ1-5	-	TGTGCCAGCAGCTTGGCAGGGGGCAATCAGCCCCAGCATTTT	CASSLAGGNQPQHF
-	TRBV6-5	TRBJ2-2	-	TGTGCCAGCAGTTACTCTAACACAGGGCACGGGGAGCTGTTTTTT	CASSYSNTGHGELFF
-	TRBV27	TRBJ1-1	TRBD1	TGTGCCAGCAGTTCGGACAGGGGAATGAACACTGAAGCTTTCTTT	CASSSDRGMNTEAFF
-	TRBV7-8	TRBJ2-7	TRBD2	TGTGCCAGCAGCTTAGGGGGACTAGACTACGAGCAGTACTTC	CASSLGGLDYEQYF
few	TRBV5-4	TRBJ1-2	-	TGTGCCAGCAGGTCTTCCGGTAACTATGGCTACACCTTC	CASRSSGNYGYTF
once	TRBV19	TRBJ1-5	TRBD1	TGTGCCAGTAGTACCCCGGGACAGGGGGCCCTCGTTCAGCCCCAGCATTTT	CASSTPGQGALVQPQHF
-	TRBV19	TRBJ1-5	-	TGTGCCAGTAGTATAGACAGCCGGATCGATCCCCAGCATTTT	CASSIDSRIDPQHF
-	TRBV7-9	TRBJ2-1	TRBD1	TGTGCCAGCAGCACACACAGGGGTAAGGTATATGGGCTCTACAATGAGCAGTTCTTC	CASSTHRGKVYGLYNEQFF
-	TRBV6-1	TRBJ2-7	TRBD2	TGTGCCAGCAGTGGGATTCGGGGGACTAGCGGGAGGGCCAAAGACGAGCAGTACTTC	CASSGIRGTSGRAKDEQYF
-	TRBV5-3	TRBJ2-7	TRBD1	TGTGCCAGAAGCCCCGCCGAACAGGGGGCGTCGTACGAGCAGTACTTC	CARSPAEQGASYEQYF
-	TRBV25-1	TRBJ1-6	-	TGTGCCAGCACGGGACGCGGAAATTCACCCCTCCACTTT	CASTGRGNSPLHF
-	TRBV9	TRBJ1-4	-	TGTGCCAGCAGCGTAGGGACAGCAACTAATGAAAAACTGTTTTTT	CASSVGTATNEKLFF
once	TRBV5-1	TRBJ2-3	-	TGCGCCAGCAGCTCTCCACAGGGAGATACGCAGTATTTT	CASSSPQGDTQYF
-	TRBV7-9	TRBJ2-6	-	TGTGCCAGCAGCTCAACTGACTCTGGGGCCAACGTCCTGACTTTC	CASSSTDSGANVLTF
-	TRBV15	TRBJ2-7	-	TGTGCCACCAGCAGAGACCAAAGACAGGACTCCCAGTACTTC	CATSRDQRQDSQYF
once	TRBV6-1	TRBJ1-5	-	TGTGCCAGCAGTGAAGACCGGGGATATCAGCCCCAGCATTTT	CASSEDRGYQPQHF
-	TRBV11-1	TRBJ2-7	-	TGTGCCAGCAGCCCAGCTGGACCTACCTCCTACGAGCAGTACTTC	CASSPAGPTSYEQYF
-	TRBV30	TRBJ2-7	TRBD1	TGTGCCTGGAGTGAGGGGGACAGCTCCTACGAGCAGTACTTC	CAWSEGDSSYEQYF
-	TRBV11-3	TRBJ1-2	-	TGTGCCAGCAGCTCCCAACAGAGCCGCTATGGCTACACCTTC	CASSSQQSRYGYTF
few	TRBV13	TRBJ2-2	-	TGTGCCAGCAGCTCCGTTTCGGAGGGCCTGGCCGGGGAGCTGTTTTTT	CASSSVSEGLAGELFF
-	TRBV7-3	TRBJ2-3	TRBD2	TGTGCCAGCAGGCCTACTAGCGGGGAGTTGTATTTT	CASRPTSGELYF
-	TRBV2	TRBJ2-7	-	TGTGCCAGCAGTTCCGGGGGCGGGACCTACGAGCAGTACTTC	CASSSGGGTYEQYF
-	TRBV28	TRBJ1-3	-	TGTGCCAGCAGTTTGAACAGGGCTGGAAACACCATATATTTT	CASSLNRAGNTIYF
-	TRBV27	TRBJ2-7	-	TGTGCCAGCAGCCCCCCGGGGCCAGTCTACGAGCAGTACTTC	CASSPPGPVYEQYF
-	TRBV11-1	TRBJ2-7	-	TGTGCCAGCAGCTTAGAATCGGACGCTTCCTACGAGCAGTACTTC	CASSLESDASYEQYF
few	TRBV28	TRBJ2-7	-	TGTGCCAGCAGCCCATCCCTCTACGAGCAGTACTTC	CASSPSLYEQYF
once	TRBV11-2	TRBJ2-1	TRBD2	TGTGCCAGCAGCTTAGTCGGGGGGACCTACAATGAGCAGTTCTTC	CASSLVGGTYNEQFF
-	TRBV11-3	TRBJ2-3	TRBD1	TGTGCCAGCAGCAGAATCGGACAGGGGTTCACAGATACGCAGTATTTT	CASSRIGQGFTDTQYF
-	TRBV2	TRBJ2-1	TRBD2	TGTGCCAGCAGACCCCGGACTAGGTACGGAGATGGGATGGGCAATGAGCAGTTCTTC	CASRPRTRYGDGMGNEQFF
-	TRBV15	TRBJ2-7	-	TGTGCCACCAGCAGAGATATGTGGGGGAATTACGAGCAGTACTTC	CATSRDMWGNYEQYF
-	TRBV10-3	TRBJ2-2	-	TGTGCCATCAAGGGTGGAGTCCAAGGGACCGGGGAGCTGTTTTTT	CAIKGGVQGTGELFF
-	TRBV6-5	TRBJ2-5	-	TGTGCCAGCAGCCGGGCCCCAGGGGAGGAGACCCAGTACTTC	CASSRAPGEETQYF
once	TRBV28	TRBJ1-1	TRBD1	TGTGCCAGCAGTTTACTAACAGGGGCCCCGGTCGAAGCTTTCTTT	CASSLLTGAPVEAFF
-	TRBV5-4	TRBJ2-7	-	TGTGCCAGCAGCTTGGTAAGCAGCAGGGAGCAGTACTTC	CASSLVSSREQYF
-	TRBV5-5	TRBJ2-7	TRBD1	TGTGCCAGCAGCCGGGCCGGGACAGGACGCTACGAGCAGTACTTC	CASSRAGTGRYEQYF
-	TRBV4-1	TRBJ2-2	-	TGCGCCAGCAGCCAAGATGGGCGCGGGGAGCTGTTTTTT	CASSQDGRGELFF